One T cell receptor (beta chain) is described in this entry. This receptor's antigen is unknown. Base-call qualities are not available, and no considerably larger clone is one nucleotide away. Donors formed part of the validation cohort, which comprised approximately 130 subjects and was distinct from the first cohort of 666 subjects. Inclusive of the bounding cysteine and phenylalanine, the CDR3 is 11 residues long. Only the CDR3 region is kept as DNA, spanning 33 bases read in frame from base 1. In the germline V gene, CDR1 corresponds to SQVTM and CDR2 to ANQGSEA. V sheds 3 bases and J sheds 6 bases, leaving 9 bases between their ends. Receptor libraries were prepared by the immunoSEQ multiplex PCR assay. As for the authors' bioinformatics: A statistical classification framework was built to diagnose cytomegalovirus status from the catalog of TCR beta chain sequences. TCRdb holds this immuneACCESS table with in-frame rearrangements only. Some clones are missing; in checked studies, unresolved V genes explain under half, and the rest has no known cause. The D gene and trimming were derived from the DNA, and the V and J assignments and clone size from that table. This sample is represented by about 120,000 clones; roughly 82% of them were singletons. The ten largest clones take up roughly 5.3% of the sample.

The sample originates from a study of cytomegalovirus exposure and HLA in healthy donors (dated by TCRdb to the late 2010s). The study in broad terms: A later analysis indicated that the 120 validation repertoires were generated on the platform also employed for the approximately 670 repertoires of the first cohort. The study was designed to test whether signatures of past pathogen exposure could be identified by cataloging public T cell receptors. A separate validation cohort of more than 100 different subjects was used in addition to the roughly 670-subject first cohort. The study combined high-throughput TCR immunosequencing, statistical association of individual TCRs with disease status, and machine learning to predict cytomegalovirus infection status.

Overall results and qualifications from the work: Most TCR sequences were seen in very few donors, while some public TCRs were found in many individuals. In both the original and validation cohorts, the classifier was reported to diagnose cytomegalovirus status with high specificity and sensitivity. The authors suggested that the approach could potentially be extended to other disease states and immunological phenotypes. In the study, about 150 TCR beta chains were listed as associated with cytomegalovirus. Three of the identified cytomegalovirus-associated TCR beta chains were confirmed in vitro to be specific for cytomegalovirus antigens. The validation cohort had no HLA typing available for a later analysis, so co-occurrence within that cohort was assessed over all 120 or so repertoires. Subsequent analysis determined that TCRs grouped into clusters in the first cohort also showed a tendency toward co-occurrence across the roughly 120 validation repertoires, and 94% of cluster scores exceeded 0.

Here the chain combines TRBV29-1 and TRBJ2-7; TRBD2 could be the D gene, as 5 bases match. Specimen: PBMCs. The TCR comes from a young man in good health and CMV-seronegative. The CDR3 region: CSVEDWGEQYF. Here is the DNA: TGCAGCGTTGAGGACTGGGGCGAGCAGTACTTC.